The clone carrying this T cell receptor beta chain was counted only a few times. The antigen remains undetermined. These data belong to a study of blood T cells in healthy people across ages. The study's findings and limits: The CMV status of each donor remained undetermined, and this could have confounded shifts in expanded clonotypes.

Ranging in age from roughly 6 to 100, the donors were healthy Caucasian individuals from Russia. For every donor, a draw yielded about 9.7 milliliters of peripheral blood. PCR was performed a second time for about 6 to 11 cycles using a sample-barcoded 5' primer and a J-beta primer mix. TCRdb analysed the 5' RACE reads with MiXCR anew, one entry per CDR3 protein. The table shows about 810,000 distinct CDR3 sequences, with about 36% occurring only once. The source material was blood. This receptor was identified in a man younger than 35 in good health.

CDR3 residues: CASSFDRGNRKETQYF. Here the CDR3 DNA reads TGTGCCAGCAGCTTCGACAGGGGAAACAGGAAAGAGACCCAGTACTTC. V gene TRBV7-2 combines with J gene TRBJ2-5, with TRBD1 matching 8 bases. Germline V CDR1 and CDR2: SGHTA, FQGNSA. The CDR3 covers 16 residues. The V gene end was trimmed by 3 bases and the J gene end by 3 bases; junction bases not matched to a gene: 9.